This TCR beta chain is drawn from a study of blood T cell repertoires in COVID-19. Study as a whole: Whether acute or convalescent, the COVID-19 samples came from the United States, Italy and Spain.

Original analysis: The assay estimated nucleated cells by amplifying reference gene primers. Sequencing was performed with immunoSEQ multiplex PCR; in TCRdb, only in-frame clones are kept and a portion is missing. D and trimming were read from the DNA, whereas the V and J calls and clone size are those reported in that table. This sample has over 120,000 clones; more than 70% occur once, and the top ten carry around 1.5%. The CDR3 has 15 amino acids. Germline CDR1 LGHNA, CDR2 YNFKEQ. Trimming removed 2 bases at V and 0 bases at J, with 8 bases between. This chain connects TRBV4-2 to TRBJ2-1; D call uncertain. The sequence was obtained from a human donor in a cohort sampled during active COVID-19. The sequenced sample consisted of peripheral blood. In DNA, the CDR3 is TGTGCCAGCAGCCAACAGGTACTCTCCTACAATGAGCAGTTCTTC. Translating it yields CASSQQVLSYNEQFF.